Shown below are 8 T cell receptor beta chains from a single sample sequenced in a study of T-cell memory formation after mild COVID-19. TCRdb analysed the 5' RACE reads with MiXCR anew, one entry per CDR3 protein. Found here are more than 150,000 distinct CDR3 sequences, approximately 18% of them singletons; the top ten hold roughly 3.7%. The sample taken for sequencing was PBMCs or a T cell subset sorted from them (not recorded which). The origin of the receptors is a man younger than 30 who had mild COVID-19 (a few samples of this study predate the infection). Cell type and time point are not known.

This clonotype was seen a handful of times. The CDR3 DNA sequence: TGTGCCAGCAGTCCCGGGAGTCTGACAGGAAACACCATATATTTT. This encodes CASSPGSLTGNTIYF. V usage is TRBV12-3 or TRBV12-4 and J usage is TRBJ1-3; D ambiguous. This CDR3 comprises 15 residues. Trimming took 5 bases from V and 4 from J, leaving 15 bases between them.

This sequence joins TRBV6-1 and TRBJ2-7; D remains ambiguous. The CDR3 covers 14 residues. The V end lost 6 bases, the J end lost 0 bases, and 12 bases lay between the germline ends. Per the germline V gene, CDR1 is MNHNS and CDR2 is SASEGT. The CDR3 loop is CASSLGPSSYEQYF. CDR3 DNA sequence: TGTGCCAGCAGCCTCGGGCCGTCCTCCTACGAGCAGTACTTC.

The rearrangement joins TRBV25-1 to TRBJ1-2; perhaps TRBD1 as D (5 bases). The CDR3 consists of 13 residues. Per germline, CDR1 MGHDK and CDR2 SYGVNS. V was pared by 5 bases and J by 4 bases, with 11 bases between. CDR3 sequence (DNA): TGTGCCAGCAGTCCAGGGTACGGCTATGGCTACACCTTC. Protein: CASSPGYGYGYTF.

This clonotype was picked up many times. The rearrangement uses TRBV6-2 or TRBV6-3 and TRBJ2-1; tentatively, D is TRBD1 (5 bases). This CDR3 has 14 amino acids. The germline gives CDR1 MNHEY, CDR2 SVGEGT. The V end was cut by 6 bases, the J end by 7 bases, with 16 bases between. DNA of the CDR3: TGTGCCAGCAGCTCCATTGCCCAGGGAAATGAGCAGTTCTTC. It encodes CASSSIAQGNEQFF.

This clonotype has ten or more counts. The chain carries TRBV7-2 and TRBJ2-2; unclear D gene. The germline V and J ends were trimmed by 1 base and 7 bases, with 4 bases remaining between them. Germline loops: CDR1 SGHTA, CDR2 FQGNSA. The CDR3 contains 12 residues. Written as DNA, the CDR3 is TGTGCCAGCAGCTTAGACTACGGGGAGCTGTTTTTT. As protein: CASSLDYGELFF.

This clonotype has a handful of counts. The chain uses TRBV7-3 and TRBJ2-2; D may be TRBD1 (5 bases). Trimming took off 5 bases at V and 3 bases at J, with 10 bases between the two ends. The CDR3 has 14 amino acids. Germline lookup yields CDR1 SGHTA and CDR2 FQGTGA. CDR3 bases: TGTGCCAGCAGCCCCCCAGGGTACACCGGGGAGCTGTTTTTT. Translated: CASSPPGYTGELFF. Complete variable domain (other parts from reference TRBV7-3 and TRBJ2-2): GAGVSQTPSNKVTEKGKYVELRCDPISGHTALYWYRQSLGQGPEFLIYFQGTGAADDSGLPNDRFFAVRPEGSVSTLKIQRTERGDSAVYLCASSPPGYTGELFFGEGSRLTVL.

This CDR3 is CASRNRDEDYEQYV. The CDR3 region has the DNA TGTGCCAGCCGGAACCGGGACGAGGACTACGAGCAGTACGTC. V gene TRBV5-4 combines with J gene TRBJ2-7; D could derive from TRBD1 or TRBD2 (5 bases each). CDR1 SGHNT and CDR2 YYREEE come from the germline V gene (reference sequence). This CDR3 is built from 14 residues. Deletions cut 7 bases from V and 3 bases from J, with 17 bases between.

The rearrangement joins TRBV28 to TRBJ1-2; D remains unclear. This CDR3 comprises 13 residues. Trimming stripped 5 bases from V and 2 bases from J, with 9 bases between. Germline CDR1 is MDHEN and CDR2 is SYDVKM. DNA of the CDR3: TGTGCCAGCAGTAACAGAGAGAACTATGGCTACACCTTC. Protein product: CASSNRENYGYTF.